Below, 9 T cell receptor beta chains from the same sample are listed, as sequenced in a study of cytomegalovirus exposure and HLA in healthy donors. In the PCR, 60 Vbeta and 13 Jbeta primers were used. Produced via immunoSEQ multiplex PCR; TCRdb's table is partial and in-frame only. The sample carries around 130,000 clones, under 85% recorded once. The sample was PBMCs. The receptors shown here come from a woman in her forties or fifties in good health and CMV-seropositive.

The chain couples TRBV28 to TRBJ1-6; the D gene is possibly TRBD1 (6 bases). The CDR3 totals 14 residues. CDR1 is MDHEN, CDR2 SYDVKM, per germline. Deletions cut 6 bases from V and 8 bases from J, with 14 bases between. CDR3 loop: CASRQPNRDSPLHF. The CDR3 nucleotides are TGTGCCAGCAGGCAACCTAACAGGGATTCACCCCTCCACTTT. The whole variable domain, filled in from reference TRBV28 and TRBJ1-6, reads DVKVTQSSRYLVKRTGEKVFLECVQDMDHENMFWYRQDPGLGLRLIYFSYDVKMKEKGDIPEGYSVSREKKERFSLILESASTNQTSMYLCASRQPNRDSPLHFGNGTRLTVT.

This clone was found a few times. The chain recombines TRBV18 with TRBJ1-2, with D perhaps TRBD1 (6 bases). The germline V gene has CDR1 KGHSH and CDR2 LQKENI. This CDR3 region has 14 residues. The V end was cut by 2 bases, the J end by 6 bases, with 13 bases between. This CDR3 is CASSPLGGPDGYTF. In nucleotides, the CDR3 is TGTGCCAGCTCACCATTGGGGGGGCCTGATGGCTACACCTTC. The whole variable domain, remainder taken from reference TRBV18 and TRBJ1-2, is NAGVMQNPRHLVRRRGQEARLRCSPMKGHSHVYWYRQLPEEGLKFMVYLQKENIIDESGMPKERFSAEFPKEGPSILRIQQVVRGDSAAYFCASSPLGGPDGYTFGSGTRLTVV.

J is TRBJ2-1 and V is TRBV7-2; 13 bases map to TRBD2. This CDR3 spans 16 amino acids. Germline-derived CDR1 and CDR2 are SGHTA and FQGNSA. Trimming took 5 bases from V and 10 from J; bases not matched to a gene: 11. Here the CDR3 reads CASSPRTSGGVREQFF. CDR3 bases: TGTGCCAGCAGCCCGAGAACTAGCGGGGGGGTCAGGGAGCAGTTCTTC.

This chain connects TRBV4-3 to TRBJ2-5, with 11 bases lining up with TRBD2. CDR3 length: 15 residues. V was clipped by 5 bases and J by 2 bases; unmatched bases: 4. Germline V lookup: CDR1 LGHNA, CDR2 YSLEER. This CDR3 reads CASSGLAGAQETQYF. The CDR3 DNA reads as TGCGCCAGCAGCGGACTAGCGGGTGCTCAAGAGACCCAGTACTTC.

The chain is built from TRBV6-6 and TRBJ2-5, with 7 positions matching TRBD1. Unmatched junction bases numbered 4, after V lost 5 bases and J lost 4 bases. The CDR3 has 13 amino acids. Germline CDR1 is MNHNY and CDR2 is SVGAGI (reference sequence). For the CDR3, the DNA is TGTGCCAGCAGTGAGGGACAGTCAGAGACCCAGTACTTC. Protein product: CASSEGQSETQYF.

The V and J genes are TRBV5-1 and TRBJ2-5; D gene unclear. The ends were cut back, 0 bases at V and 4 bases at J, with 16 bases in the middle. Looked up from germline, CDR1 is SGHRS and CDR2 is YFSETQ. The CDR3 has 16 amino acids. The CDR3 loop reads CASSLDPLPNGETQYF. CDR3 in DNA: TGCGCCAGCAGCTTGGATCCCCTCCCCAACGGAGAGACCCAGTACTTC.

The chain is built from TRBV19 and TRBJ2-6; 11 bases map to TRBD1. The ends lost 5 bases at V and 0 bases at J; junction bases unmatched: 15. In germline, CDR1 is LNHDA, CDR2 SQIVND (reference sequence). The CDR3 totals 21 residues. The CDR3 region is CASSVRFPGQGVPSGANVLTF. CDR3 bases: TGTGCCAGTAGTGTTCGTTTCCCGGGACAGGGGGTCCCCTCTGGGGCCAACGTCCTGACTTTC.

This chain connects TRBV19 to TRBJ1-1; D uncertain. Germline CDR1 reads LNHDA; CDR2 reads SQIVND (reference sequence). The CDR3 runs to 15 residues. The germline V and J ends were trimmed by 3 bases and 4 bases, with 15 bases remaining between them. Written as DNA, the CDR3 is TGTGCCAGTAGTATCATGCAGGTTTCCGGCACTGAAGCTTTCTTT. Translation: CASSIMQVSGTEAFF.

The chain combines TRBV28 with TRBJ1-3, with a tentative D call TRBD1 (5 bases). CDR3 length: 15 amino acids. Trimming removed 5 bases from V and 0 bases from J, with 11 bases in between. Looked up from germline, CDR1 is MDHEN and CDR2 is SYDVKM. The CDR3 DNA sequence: TGTGCCAGCAGTGGGGGGGACCTCTCTGGAAACACCATATATTTT. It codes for CASSGGDLSGNTIYF.